The rows below give T cell receptor beta chains drawn from one sample of a study of cytomegalovirus exposure and HLA in healthy donors. Produced via immunoSEQ multiplex PCR; TCRdb's table is partial and in-frame only. The sample shows around 150,000 clones, 85% to 90% of them seen only once. Sequenced input: PBMCs. The receptor set was obtained from a woman aged 30 to 39 in good health and CMV-seronegative. Both conserved end residues are part of each CDR3. Each record gives: CDR3 DNA, CDR3 protein, D gene, V gene, clone size, J gene. D genes are given only for firm matches. Some rows mark clone size as missing; the rest say once, few, many or name a class of expanded clone.

DNA: TGCGCCAGCAGTGGGAGTGAAGGACAGGAAAAGACAGATACGCAGTATTTT
CDR3: CASSGSEGQEKTDTQYF
D: TRBD1
V: TRBV10-1
size: NA
J: TRBJ2-3

DNA: TGTGCCAGCAGCAAAGATTTGGAGACCCAGTACTTC
CDR3: CASSKDLETQYF
D: NA
V: TRBV21-1
size: NA
J: TRBJ2-5

DNA: TGTGCCAGCAGTGGCGGACAGTCGTCTTTTGGGGGCTACACCTTC
CDR3: CASSGGQSSFGGYTF
D: NA
V: TRBV9
size: NA
J: TRBJ1-2

DNA: TGTGCCAGTAGTATAGTTGCTCAGACAGAAGCTAACTATGGCTACACCTTC
CDR3: CASSIVAQTEANYGYTF
D: NA
V: TRBV19
size: NA
J: TRBJ1-2

DNA: TGTGCCAGCAGCGTAAAGACGCAAAACGAGGCTGAAGCTTTCTTT
CDR3: CASSVKTQNEAEAFF
D: NA
V: TRBV7-2
size: NA
J: TRBJ1-1

DNA: TGTGCTAGTGGTTTGGTAGAGGGGGCCGGGGAGACCCAGTACTTC
CDR3: CASGLVEGAGETQYF
D: TRBD1
V: TRBV12-5
size: NA
J: TRBJ2-5

DNA: TGTGCCAGCACGGACAGGAGTACTGGAAACACCATATATTTT
CDR3: CASTDRSTGNTIYF
D: TRBD1
V: TRBV19
size: NA
J: TRBJ1-3

DNA: TGTGCCAGCAGTGAAACAGGGAATCATGGTGAGCAGTACTTC
CDR3: CASSETGNHGEQYF
D: NA
V: TRBV6-1
size: NA
J: TRBJ2-7

DNA: TGTGCCAGCAGCTTAGGTACGGGGCAAGAGACCCAGTACTTC
CDR3: CASSLGTGQETQYF
D: NA
V: TRBV7-8
size: once
J: TRBJ2-5

DNA: TGCGCCAGCAGCCAAGAACCGCGGAATCAGCCCCAGCATTTT
CDR3: CASSQEPRNQPQHF
D: NA
V: TRBV4-3
size: NA
J: TRBJ1-5

DNA: TGTGCCAGCAGTTTGAATTACAGGAACACTGAAGCTTTCTTT
CDR3: CASSLNYRNTEAFF
D: NA
V: TRBV27
size: once
J: TRBJ1-1

DNA: TGTGCCAGCAGTGTAACGACAGTCTCAGATACGCAGTATTTT
CDR3: CASSVTTVSDTQYF
D: NA
V: TRBV25-1
size: once
J: TRBJ2-3

DNA: TGTGCCACCAGCAGAGGACTAGCGGAAGAGCAGTTCTTC
CDR3: CATSRGLAEEQFF
D: TRBD2
V: TRBV15
size: NA
J: TRBJ2-1

DNA: TGTGCCAGCAACCTGCAGGGGGGGAACACTGAAGCTTTCTTT
CDR3: CASNLQGGNTEAFF
D: TRBD1
V: TRBV2
size: once
J: TRBJ1-1

DNA: TGTGCCAGCAGCTCCCGGGCGGGGTACGAGCAGTACTTC
CDR3: CASSSRAGYEQYF
D: NA
V: TRBV7-8
size: NA
J: TRBJ2-7

DNA: TGCGCCAGCAGCCAACAAACAGGGGGGAGGGCGGAAAAACTGTTTTTT
CDR3: CASSQQTGGRAEKLFF
D: TRBD1
V: TRBV4-3
size: NA
J: TRBJ1-4

DNA: TGTGCCAGCAGTCGGGCTAGGAAGATTAGTCGCCCCCGGCAGCATTTT
CDR3: CASSRARKISRPRQHF
D: NA
V: TRBV28
size: once
J: TRBJ1-5

DNA: TGCGCCAGCAGCTCGACAGGGATGAATGTCGGGGAGCTGTTTTTT
CDR3: CASSSTGMNVGELFF
D: TRBD1
V: TRBV5-1
size: once
J: TRBJ2-2

DNA: TGTGCCAGCACGGACAGCCGTAACTATGGCTACACCTTC
CDR3: CASTDSRNYGYTF
D: NA
V: TRBV28
size: NA
J: TRBJ1-2

DNA: TGTGCCAGCAGCCGTGGGGCTAGCGAGGGTGAGCAGTTCTTC
CDR3: CASSRGASEGEQFF
D: NA
V: TRBV4-2
size: once
J: TRBJ2-1

DNA: TGTGCCAGCAGTGGGGGGGTAAATGAAAAACTGTTTTTT
CDR3: CASSGGVNEKLFF
D: NA
V: TRBV7-2
size: NA
J: TRBJ1-4

DNA: TGTGCCAGCACTCGAAGAGGACTCAGCAATCAGCCCCAGCATTTT
CDR3: CASTRRGLSNQPQHF
D: NA
V: TRBV28
size: NA
J: TRBJ1-5

DNA: TGTGCCAGCAGCGTAGCCGGGGAATTAGAGACCCAGTACTTC
CDR3: CASSVAGELETQYF
D: NA
V: TRBV9
size: NA
J: TRBJ2-5

DNA: TGTGCCAGCAGCTTGGGGGCCTCCTACGAGCAGTACTTC
CDR3: CASSLGASYEQYF
D: NA
V: TRBV5-6
size: few
J: TRBJ2-7

DNA: TGTGCCAGCAGCTCCACGAATAGCGGGAGGGTCTACAATGAGCAGTTCTTC
CDR3: CASSSTNSGRVYNEQFF
D: TRBD2
V: TRBV9
size: NA
J: TRBJ2-1

DNA: TGTGCCAGCGAGATCGGGCAGGGGGCATACAATGAGCAGTTCTTC
CDR3: CASEIGQGAYNEQFF
D: TRBD1
V: TRBV2
size: NA
J: TRBJ2-1

DNA: TGTGCCAGCAGCGACAGGTCGCGTCAGCCCCAGCATTTT
CDR3: CASSDRSRQPQHF
D: NA
V: TRBV28
size: NA
J: TRBJ1-5

DNA: TGTGCCAGCAGTACCCGGACAGGGGCGAACACTGAAGCTTTCTTT
CDR3: CASSTRTGANTEAFF
D: TRBD1
V: TRBV27
size: once
J: TRBJ1-1

DNA: TGTGCCAGCAGCTTACGGGACCCCTGGGATGGCTACACCTTC
CDR3: CASSLRDPWDGYTF
D: NA
V: TRBV5-6
size: NA
J: TRBJ1-2

DNA: TGCGCCAGCAGCCCGACAGGGAGAAGAACTGAAGCTTTCTTT
CDR3: CASSPTGRRTEAFF
D: TRBD1
V: TRBV4-3
size: NA
J: TRBJ1-1

DNA: TGTGCCAGCAGTGGTGTAGGCGCAACTAATGAAAAACTGTTTTTT
CDR3: CASSGVGATNEKLFF
D: NA
V: TRBV2
size: NA
J: TRBJ1-4

DNA: TGTGCCAGCAGCCCTCGAGGGGGGGTCCCAGATACGCAGTATTTT
CDR3: CASSPRGGVPDTQYF
D: NA
V: TRBV7-9
size: NA
J: TRBJ2-3

DNA: TGCAGCGTCTCTTCGGTGGGCTACACCTTC
CDR3: CSVSSVGYTF
D: NA
V: TRBV29-1
size: NA
J: TRBJ1-2

DNA: TGTGCCAGCAGGGCAGGGCTGGAGACCCAGTACTTC
CDR3: CASRAGLETQYF
D: NA
V: TRBV6-1
size: few
J: TRBJ2-5

DNA: TGTGCCAGCTCACCACGGGGGGGAGGCACAGATACGCAGTATTTT
CDR3: CASSPRGGGTDTQYF
D: TRBD2
V: TRBV18
size: NA
J: TRBJ2-3

DNA: TGCGCCAGCAGCCTCCCGGGACTAGCGCGAACAGATACGCAGTATTTT
CDR3: CASSLPGLARTDTQYF
D: TRBD2
V: TRBV5-1
size: NA
J: TRBJ2-3

DNA: TGTGCCAGCGAAGGACTAGTCTCCTACGAGCAGTACTTC
CDR3: CASEGLVSYEQYF
D: TRBD2
V: TRBV7-9
size: once
J: TRBJ2-7

DNA: TGCGCCAGCAGCCAAGACTGGAGACAGGGGGGGATTGGCTACACCTTC
CDR3: CASSQDWRQGGIGYTF
D: TRBD1
V: TRBV4-3
size: NA
J: TRBJ1-2

DNA: TGCGCCAGCAGCAGGACAGGGAAGGGAGACTATGGCTACACCTTC
CDR3: CASSRTGKGDYGYTF
D: TRBD1
V: TRBV4-1
size: NA
J: TRBJ1-2

DNA: TGTGCCAGCAGCTTGGGTGGGGGGTACAGGGAATTCGGCACTGAAGCTTTCTTT
CDR3: CASSLGGGYREFGTEAFF
D: NA
V: TRBV5-4
size: NA
J: TRBJ1-1

DNA: TGCGCCAGCAGCCAAGTCCCGACTAGCGGGAAGAACACCGGGGAGCTGTTTTTT
CDR3: CASSQVPTSGKNTGELFF
D: TRBD2
V: TRBV4-3
size: NA
J: TRBJ2-2

DNA: TGTGCCAGCAGCTCCGACAGGGCGGAAGCTTTCTTT
CDR3: CASSSDRAEAFF
D: TRBD1
V: TRBV27
size: NA
J: TRBJ1-1

DNA: TGTGCCAGCAAGGGGGCTAGCGGGTCCTCCTACGGGGAGCAGTACTTC
CDR3: CASKGASGSSYGEQYF
D: NA
V: TRBV4-2
size: NA
J: TRBJ2-7

DNA: TGTGCCAGCAGCTTCCGACTGACTGTGGCCGGGGAGCTGTTTTTT
CDR3: CASSFRLTVAGELFF
D: NA
V: TRBV5-6
size: NA
J: TRBJ2-2

DNA: TGTGCCAGCAGCTTCGTCTCTTCGGGGGCCGGTTCACCCCTCCACTTT
CDR3: CASSFVSSGAGSPLHF
D: NA
V: TRBV5-6
size: NA
J: TRBJ1-6

DNA: TGTGCCAGCAGTGAACAGGGTAGCGGGGGGACCTACAATGAGCAGTTCTTC
CDR3: CASSEQGSGGTYNEQFF
D: TRBD2
V: TRBV6-1
size: NA
J: TRBJ2-1

DNA: TGTGCCAGCAGCTTTAAGACAGTAAACACTGAAGCTTTCTTT
CDR3: CASSFKTVNTEAFF
D: NA
V: TRBV5-5
size: NA
J: TRBJ1-1

DNA: TGTGCCAGCAGCTTAGCGGGACAGCCTAATGAAAAACTGTTTTTT
CDR3: CASSLAGQPNEKLFF
D: TRBD1
V: TRBV7-2
size: NA
J: TRBJ1-4

DNA: TGCGCCAGCAGCTTGGGTCTTAGTGGAGATACGCAGTATTTT
CDR3: CASSLGLSGDTQYF
D: NA
V: TRBV5-1
size: NA
J: TRBJ2-3

DNA: TGCGCCAGTTCCGGACTAGCGGGTAACACCGGGGAGCTGTTTTTT
CDR3: CASSGLAGNTGELFF
D: TRBD2
V: TRBV5-1
size: NA
J: TRBJ2-2

DNA: TGCGCCAGCAGTCCAATTTACAGGTTGACTGGCACAGATACGCAGTATTTT
CDR3: CASSPIYRLTGTDTQYF
D: NA
V: TRBV10-1
size: NA
J: TRBJ2-3

DNA: TGTGCCAGCAGCGCCACCGGGACTAGCGGTGCGGAGCAGTACTTC
CDR3: CASSATGTSGAEQYF
D: TRBD2
V: TRBV9
size: NA
J: TRBJ2-7